The T cell receptor beta chain described here comes from a study of PD-L1 blockade in urothelial cancer (dated by TCRdb to about 2017). The study in broad terms: Every patient began therapy in about 2014 and was given atezolizumab 1,200 mg intravenously every 3 weeks. Nine patients reached durable clinical benefit, while 20 patients did not. Pretreatment blood TCR-seq was available for about 27 patients, at least one posttreatment blood collection was obtained for about 24 patients, and tumor TCR-seq was available for about 24 patients. In the same patients, whole exome sequencing and RNA sequencing of pretreatment tumors were performed in addition to TCR sequencing. Pretreatment tumor samples and matched peripheral blood, collected serially before and after atezolizumab treatment, underwent TCR sequencing. Blood samples gave a median of around 130,000 T cells and approximately 85,000 unique TCRs, with a median clonality of around 0.08. Progression-free survival longer than 6 months counted as durable clinical benefit, and TCR features were additionally tested against both progression-free and overall survival. About 90% of the roughly 29 patients were males with bladder-origin urothelial cancer, and about 60% of the roughly 29 reported a prior smoking history. Blood samples were analyzed at two time points: 3 weeks after treatment start (second dose) and 6 weeks after treatment start. Somatic, immune and clinical correlates of response to PD-L1 blockade with atezolizumab in urothelial cancer were the focus of an exploratory multi-omic analysis. An ECOG performance status of 0 or 1 was recorded for the patients, and 0 to 3 prior chemotherapy regimens had been received by the patients. General findings and caveats noted by the study authors: Because the sample size was small (n of about 29) and many of the analyses were exploratory, the results are meant to be hypothesis-generating. Greater expansion of tumor-associated TCR clones in peripheral blood 3 weeks after the start of treatment was observed in patients with durable benefit (n of about 20, p = 0.022). A pretreatment peripheral blood TCR clonality below the median was linked to improved progression-free and overall survival.

Synthetic TCR analog templates were spiked into each PCR so that absolute template abundance could be estimated from read counts. TCRbeta CDR3 regions were amplified from genomic DNA with bias-controlled V and J gene primers using the immunoSEQ assay. Rearranged TCRbeta segments were sequenced at approximately 20X coverage. Regarding the original processing steps: Clustering was used to correct sequencing errors, and CDR3s were annotated against IMGT so that V, D and J genes could be assigned. Out-of-frame and stop-codon sequences were excluded, and only productive TCRbeta rearrangements were used in downstream analyses. Clonality was calculated as one minus the Shannon entropy normalized by the log of the number of unique productive sequences. Fisher's exact test with Benjamini-Hochberg correction, using a cutoff of adjusted p below 0.01, was how clones that differed between time points or between blood and tumor were identified. In TCRdb, the immuneACCESS table is reduced to in-frame sequences with V and J assigned. These tables do not hold every clone; where another copy was compared, an unresolved V gene accounts for under half, and the others remain unexplained. The DNA gave D and trimming, while V, J and clone size come from that table. Here the sample has some 74,000 clones; around four fifths occur a single time. Of the sample, roughly 7.3% is held by the ten largest clones.

V is shortened by 6 bases, J by 6 bases, and the region joining them spans 18 bases. CDR3 length: 14 amino acids, cysteine to phenylalanine. Only the CDR3 DNA stays, 42 bases, in frame from base 1. Based on the germline V gene, the CDR1 and CDR2 sequences are MDHEN and SYDVKM. On this clone itself: Its antigen is not yet known. Base qualities are not provided; no much larger clone lies one nucleotide away.

The time point label of this sample denotes: pretreatment peripheral blood. The cohort included 25 to 30 patients with locally advanced or metastatic urothelial carcinoma who were treated at Memorial Sloan Kettering on a trial protocol. Peripheral blood mononuclear cells were collected from each patient pretreatment and during treatment, giving between 1 and 8 total time points per patient. The Qiagen DNeasy Blood extraction kit was used to purify genomic DNA from total PBMCs and from tumor samples. PBMCs were collected pretreatment and during treatment, and were isolated and stored as previously described.

The clonotype originates from a man in his forties or fifties with urothelial cancer. The input for sequencing was PBMCs, taken around atezolizumab (anti-PD-L1) treatment. The receptor chain draws on TRBV28 and TRBJ2-7; the D gene is not confidently resolved. The encoded CDR3 is CASRSLARVVEQYF. Here is the DNA: TGTGCCAGCAGGTCACTCGCCCGAGTGGTCGAGCAGTACTTC.